This T cell receptor (beta chain) was documented in a study of Graves' ophthalmopathy and Graves' hyperthyroidism. This clonotype was picked up many times. As the template, RNA transcripts were used to amplify TCR beta CDR3 regions. Scientists carried out first-round RT-PCR using HTBI primers and then a second-round multiplex PCR. TCRdb used MiXCR to reprocess the multiplex PCR reads, holding one entry per CDR3 protein. The sample has 900,000 to 1,200,000 distinct CDR3 sequences, about 38% seen once. V was clipped by 9 bases and J by 6 bases; unmatched bases: 4. Germline V gives CDR1 LNHDA, CDR2 SQIVND (reference sequence). This CDR3 has 12 residues.

This receptor was identified in an adult man with Graves' hyperthyroidism. This rearrangement joins TRBV19 to TRBJ2-5; 10 bases agree with TRBD1. Sequencing used peripheral blood or thyroid tissue (not recorded which). As DNA, the CDR3 is TGTGCCAGCGGGACAGGGGCGAAGACCCAGTACTTC. This translates into CASGTGAKTQYF.